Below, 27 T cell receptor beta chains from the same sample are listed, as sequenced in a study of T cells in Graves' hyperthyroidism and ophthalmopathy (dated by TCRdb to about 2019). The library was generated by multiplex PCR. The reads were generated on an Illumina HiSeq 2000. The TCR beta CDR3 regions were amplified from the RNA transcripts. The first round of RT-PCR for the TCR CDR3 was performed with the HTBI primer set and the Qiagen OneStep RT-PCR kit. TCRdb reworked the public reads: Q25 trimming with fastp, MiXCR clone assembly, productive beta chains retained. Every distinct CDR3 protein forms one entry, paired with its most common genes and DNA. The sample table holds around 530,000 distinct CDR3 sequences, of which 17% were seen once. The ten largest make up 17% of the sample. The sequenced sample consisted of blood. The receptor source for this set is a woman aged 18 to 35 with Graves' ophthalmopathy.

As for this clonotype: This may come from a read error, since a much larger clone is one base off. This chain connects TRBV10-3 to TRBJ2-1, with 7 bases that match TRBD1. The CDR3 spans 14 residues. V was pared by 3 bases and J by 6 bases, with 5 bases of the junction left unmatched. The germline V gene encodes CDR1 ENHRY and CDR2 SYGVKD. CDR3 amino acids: CAISERGQSNEQFF. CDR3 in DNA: TGTGCCATCAGTGAACGGGGACAGAGCAATGAGCAGTTCTTC.

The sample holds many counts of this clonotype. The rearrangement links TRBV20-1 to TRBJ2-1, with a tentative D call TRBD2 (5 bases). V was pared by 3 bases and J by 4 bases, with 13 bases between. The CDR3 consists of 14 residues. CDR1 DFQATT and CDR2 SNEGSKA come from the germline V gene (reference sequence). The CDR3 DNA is TGCAGTGCTAGGGGCGAACGGGAATACAATGAGCAGTTCTTC. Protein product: CSARGEREYNEQFF.

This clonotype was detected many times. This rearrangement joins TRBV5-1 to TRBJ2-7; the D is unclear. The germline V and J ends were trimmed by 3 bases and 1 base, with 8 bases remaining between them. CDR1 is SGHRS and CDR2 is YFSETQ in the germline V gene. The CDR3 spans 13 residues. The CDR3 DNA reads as TGCGCCAGCAGCTCGGCAGTTTCCTACGAGCAGTACTTC. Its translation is CASSSAVSYEQYF. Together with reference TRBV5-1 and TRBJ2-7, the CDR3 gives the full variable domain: KAGVTQTPRYLIKTRGQQVTLSCSPISGHRSVSWYQQTPGQGLQFLFEYFSETQRNKGNFPGRFSGRQFSNSRSEMNVSTLELGDSALYLCASSSAVSYEQYFGPGTRLTVT.

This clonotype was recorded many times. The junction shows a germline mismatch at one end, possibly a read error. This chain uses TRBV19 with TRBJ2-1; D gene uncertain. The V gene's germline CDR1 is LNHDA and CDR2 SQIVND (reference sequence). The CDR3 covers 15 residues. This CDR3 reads CASSVGATLYSEQFF. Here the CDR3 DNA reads TGTGCCAGTAGTGTAGGAGCGACATTGTACAGTGAGCAGTTCTTC.

The CDR3 loop reads CASSEQGAHGNTIYF. For the CDR3, the DNA is TGTGCCAGCAGCGAACAGGGGGCGCATGGAAACACCATATATTTT. This rearrangement joins TRBV2 to TRBJ1-3; 9 nucleotides match TRBD1. Germline V gene data show CDR1 as SNHLY and CDR2 as FYNNEI. The CDR3 is 15 residues long. J gave up 3 bases and V 6 bases, and 6 bases lay outside the gene matches.

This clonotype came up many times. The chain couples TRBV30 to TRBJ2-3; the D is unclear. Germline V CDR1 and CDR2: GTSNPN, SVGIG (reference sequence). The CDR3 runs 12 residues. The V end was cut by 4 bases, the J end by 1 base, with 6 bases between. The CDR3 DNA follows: TGTGCCTGGAAACCCGGCACAGATACGCAGTATTTT. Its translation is CAWKPGTDTQYF.

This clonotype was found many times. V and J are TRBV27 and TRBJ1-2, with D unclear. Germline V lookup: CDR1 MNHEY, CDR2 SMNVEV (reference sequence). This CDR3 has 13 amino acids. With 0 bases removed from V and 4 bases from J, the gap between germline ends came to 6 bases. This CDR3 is CASSLSNGYGYTF. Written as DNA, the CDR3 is TGTGCCAGCAGTTTATCGAACGGCTATGGCTACACCTTC.

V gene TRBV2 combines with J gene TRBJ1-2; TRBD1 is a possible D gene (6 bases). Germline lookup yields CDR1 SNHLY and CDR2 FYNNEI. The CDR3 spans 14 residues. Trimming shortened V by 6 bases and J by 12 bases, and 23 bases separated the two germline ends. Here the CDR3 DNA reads TGTGCCAGCAGCGACAGGAGGGGCCTTACCGGCCACACCTTC. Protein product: CASSDRRGLTGHTF.

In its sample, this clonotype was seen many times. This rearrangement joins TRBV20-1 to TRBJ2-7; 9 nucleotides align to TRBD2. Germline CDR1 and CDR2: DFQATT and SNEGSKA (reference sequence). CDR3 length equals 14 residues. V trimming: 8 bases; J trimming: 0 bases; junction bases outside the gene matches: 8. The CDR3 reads CSPQLAGNSYEQYF. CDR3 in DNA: TGCAGTCCCCAGCTAGCGGGGAACTCCTACGAGCAGTACTTC.

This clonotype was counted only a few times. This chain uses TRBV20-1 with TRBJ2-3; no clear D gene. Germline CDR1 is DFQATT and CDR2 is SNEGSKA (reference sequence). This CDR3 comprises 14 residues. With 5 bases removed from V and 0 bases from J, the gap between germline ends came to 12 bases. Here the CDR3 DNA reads TGCAGTGCTCCCCCCATATATAGCACAGATACGCAGTATTTT. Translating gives CSAPPIYSTDTQYF.

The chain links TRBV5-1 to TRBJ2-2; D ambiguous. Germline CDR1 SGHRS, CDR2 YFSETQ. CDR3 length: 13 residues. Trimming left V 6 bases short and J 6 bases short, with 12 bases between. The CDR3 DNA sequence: TGCGCCAGCACCAAGGAAGGCGCCGGGGAGCTGTTTTTT. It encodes CASTKEGAGELFF. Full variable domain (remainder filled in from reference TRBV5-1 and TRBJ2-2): KAGVTQTPRYLIKTRGQQVTLSCSPISGHRSVSWYQQTPGQGLQFLFEYFSETQRNKGNFPGRFSGRQFSNSRSEMNVSTLELGDSALYLCASTKEGAGELFFGEGSRLTVL.

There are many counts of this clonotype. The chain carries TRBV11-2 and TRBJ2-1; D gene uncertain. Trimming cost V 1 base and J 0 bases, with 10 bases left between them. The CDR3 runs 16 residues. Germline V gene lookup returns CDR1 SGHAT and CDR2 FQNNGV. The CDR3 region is CASSLGAINSYNEQFF. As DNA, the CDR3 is TGTGCCAGCAGCTTAGGGGCCATTAACTCCTACAATGAGCAGTTCTTC.

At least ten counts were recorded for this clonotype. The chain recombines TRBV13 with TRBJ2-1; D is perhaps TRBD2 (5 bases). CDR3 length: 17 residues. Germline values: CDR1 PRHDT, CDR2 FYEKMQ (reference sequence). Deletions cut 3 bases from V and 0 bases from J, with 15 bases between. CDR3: CASSFPPGLISYNEQFF. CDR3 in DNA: TGTGCCAGCAGCTTCCCTCCCGGACTCATCTCCTACAATGAGCAGTTCTTC.

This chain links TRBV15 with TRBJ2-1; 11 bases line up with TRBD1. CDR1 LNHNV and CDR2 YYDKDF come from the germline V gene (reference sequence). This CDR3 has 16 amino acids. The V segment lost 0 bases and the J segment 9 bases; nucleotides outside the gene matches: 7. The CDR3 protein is CATSREGTGGMREQFF. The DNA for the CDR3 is TGTGCCACCAGCAGAGAGGGGACAGGGGGAATGCGTGAGCAGTTCTTC.

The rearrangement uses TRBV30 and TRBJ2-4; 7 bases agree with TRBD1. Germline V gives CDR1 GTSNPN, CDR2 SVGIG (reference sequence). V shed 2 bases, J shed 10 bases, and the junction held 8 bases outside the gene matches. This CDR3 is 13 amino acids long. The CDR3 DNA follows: TGTGCCTGGAGTCGCGACAGGGACAGAATTCAGTACTTC. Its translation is CAWSRDRDRIQYF.

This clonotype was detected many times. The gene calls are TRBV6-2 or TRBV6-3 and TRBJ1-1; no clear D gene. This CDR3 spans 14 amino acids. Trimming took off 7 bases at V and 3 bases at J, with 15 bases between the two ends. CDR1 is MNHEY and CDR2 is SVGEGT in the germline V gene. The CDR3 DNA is TGTGCCAGCACCATGCCTGGGTGGGACACTGAAGCTTTCTTT. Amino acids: CASTMPGWDTEAFF.

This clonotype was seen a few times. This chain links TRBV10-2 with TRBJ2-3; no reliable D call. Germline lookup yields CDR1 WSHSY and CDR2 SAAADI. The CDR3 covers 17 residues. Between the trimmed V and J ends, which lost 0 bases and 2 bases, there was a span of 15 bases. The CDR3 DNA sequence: TGCGCCAGCAGTGAGTCAACATTAGATGGGAACACAGATACGCAGTATTTT. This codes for CASSESTLDGNTDTQYF.

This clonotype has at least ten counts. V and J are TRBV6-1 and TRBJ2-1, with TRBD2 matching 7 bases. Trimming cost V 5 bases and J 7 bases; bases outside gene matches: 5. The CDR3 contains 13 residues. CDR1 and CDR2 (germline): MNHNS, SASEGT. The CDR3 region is CASSYLGGNEQFF. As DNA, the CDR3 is TGTGCCAGCAGTTATTTGGGGGGGAATGAGCAGTTCTTC.

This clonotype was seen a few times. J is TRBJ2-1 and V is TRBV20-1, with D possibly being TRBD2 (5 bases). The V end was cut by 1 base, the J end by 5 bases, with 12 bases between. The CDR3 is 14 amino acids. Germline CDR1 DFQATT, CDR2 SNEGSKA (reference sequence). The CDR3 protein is CSARGRTLDNEQFF. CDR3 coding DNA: TGCAGTGCTAGAGGGCGGACTCTAGACAATGAGCAGTTCTTC.

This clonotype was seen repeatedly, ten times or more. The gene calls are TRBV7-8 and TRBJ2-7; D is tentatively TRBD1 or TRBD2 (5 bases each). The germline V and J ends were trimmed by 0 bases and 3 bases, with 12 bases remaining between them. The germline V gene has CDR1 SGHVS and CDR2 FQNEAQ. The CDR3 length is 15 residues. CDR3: CASSLAPGRVYEQYF. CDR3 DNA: TGTGCCAGCAGCTTAGCTCCGGGACGGGTCTACGAGCAGTACTTC.

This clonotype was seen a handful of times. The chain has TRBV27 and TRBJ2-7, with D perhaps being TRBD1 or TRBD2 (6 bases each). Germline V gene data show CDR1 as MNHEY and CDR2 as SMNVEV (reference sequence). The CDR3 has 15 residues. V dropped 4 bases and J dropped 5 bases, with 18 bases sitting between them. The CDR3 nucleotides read TGTGCCAGCAGTTATGAGGGGGGACTTTTAGACGAGCAGTACTTC. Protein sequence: CASSYEGGLLDEQYF.

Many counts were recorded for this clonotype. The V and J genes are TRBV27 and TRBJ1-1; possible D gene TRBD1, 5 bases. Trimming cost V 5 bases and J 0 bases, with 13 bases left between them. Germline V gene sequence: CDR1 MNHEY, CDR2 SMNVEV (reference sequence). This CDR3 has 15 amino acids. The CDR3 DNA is TGTGCCAGCAGTCCATCCCCGACAGTGAACACTGAAGCTTTCTTT. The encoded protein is CASSPSPTVNTEAFF.

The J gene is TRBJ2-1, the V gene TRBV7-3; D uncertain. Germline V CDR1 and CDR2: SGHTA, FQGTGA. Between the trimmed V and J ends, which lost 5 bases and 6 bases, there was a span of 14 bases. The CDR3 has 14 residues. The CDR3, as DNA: TGTGCCAGCAGCCCTAATAGTCTAGTCAATGAGCAGTTCTTC. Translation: CASSPNSLVNEQFF.

The DNA of the CDR3 is TGTGCCGGTTCTAGCGGGGGGGCGGGGGAGCTGTTTTTT. It codes for CAGSSGGAGELFF. The chain carries TRBV2 and TRBJ2-2; TRBD2 matches at 12 bases. V was pared by 11 bases and J by 8 bases, with 6 bases of the junction left unmatched. The germline gives CDR1 SNHLY, CDR2 FYNNEI. The CDR3 is made up of 13 amino acids.

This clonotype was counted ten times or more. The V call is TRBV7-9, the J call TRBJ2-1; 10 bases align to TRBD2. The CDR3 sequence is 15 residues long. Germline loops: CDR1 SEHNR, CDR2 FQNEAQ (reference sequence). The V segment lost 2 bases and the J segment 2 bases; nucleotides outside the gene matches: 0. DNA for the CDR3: TGTGCCAGCAGCTTAAGCGGGGGGGCCTACAATGAGCAGTTCTTC. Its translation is CASSLSGGAYNEQFF.

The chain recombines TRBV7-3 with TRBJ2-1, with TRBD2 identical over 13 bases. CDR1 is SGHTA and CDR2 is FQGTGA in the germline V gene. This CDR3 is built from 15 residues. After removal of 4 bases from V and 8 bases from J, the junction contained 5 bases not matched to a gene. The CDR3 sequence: CASSWTSGSNDEQFF. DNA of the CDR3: TGTGCCAGCAGCTGGACTAGCGGGAGTAATGATGAGCAGTTCTTC.

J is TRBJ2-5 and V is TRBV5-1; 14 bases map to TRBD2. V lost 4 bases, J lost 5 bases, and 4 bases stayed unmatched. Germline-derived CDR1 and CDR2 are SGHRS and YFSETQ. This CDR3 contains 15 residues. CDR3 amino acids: CASSTWTSGGETQYF. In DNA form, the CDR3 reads TGCGCCAGCAGCACCTGGACTAGCGGGGGGGAGACCCAGTACTTC.